The clone carrying this TCR beta chain was detected ten times or more. Its cognate antigen is unknown. This specimen belongs to a study of T cells in Graves' hyperthyroidism and ophthalmopathy. The V end lost 6 bases, the J end lost 3 bases, and 13 bases lay between the germline ends. Germline V gene data show CDR1 as MNHNS and CDR2 as SASEGT. This CDR3 comprises 14 residues. Thyroid ultrasound, orbital computed tomography, clinical symptoms, and serum thyroxine and TRAb underpinned diagnoses. Authors of the study amplified TCR beta CDR3 regions from RNA transcripts. HTBI primers were the set used in a first-round RT-PCR of the TCR CDR3. In TCRdb, the multiplex PCR reads were re-called with MiXCR into one record per CDR3 protein. Here the sample spans about 420,000 distinct CDR3 sequences, around 14% being singletons. Broader study findings: Using 13 V-J features, a model discriminated ophthalmopathy from stable hyperthyroidism.

The chain links TRBV6-1 to TRBJ2-3, with D unclear. The sequenced material came from blood. This TCR derives from a woman younger than 35 with Graves' hyperthyroidism. The CDR3 coding sequence is TGTGCCAGCAGCCTCCTTCATGGGACAGATACGCAGTATTTT. Its protein product is CASSLLHGTDTQYF.